The following is a TCR beta chain sequence with its context. Antigen unknown. This specimen comes from a study of OX40 agonist ivuxolimab in advanced cancers. As for the study in general: Treatment received earlier with anti-PD-1, anti-PD-L1 or anti-CTLA-4 agents was allowed, and around 40% had some.

General study results and limits: Also showing low normalized T-cell clonal expansion were some of the nonresponders. Which antigen the expanded peripheral T cells recognized is unknown.

Patients with autoimmune history or systemic immunosuppression were excluded. Germline CDR1 and CDR2: MDHEN and SYDVKM. The CDR3 sequence is 14 residues long. V was clipped by 5 bases and J by 4 bases, with 13 bases between them. Repertoires were generated with immunoSEQ multiplex PCR, while TCRdb's copy carries only in-frame clones and drops some. The repertoire holds approximately 70,000 clones, 91% seen once, with approximately 1% in the top ten. Sequenced here: CD4+ or CD8+ T cells sorted from blood, sampled in a trial of the OX40 agonist ivuxolimab. The TCR sequence derives from an adult with an advanced solid tumor such as melanoma, head and neck, liver or kidney cancer. The chain joins TRBV28 to TRBJ2-3, with D tentatively TRBD2 (6 bases). In DNA, the CDR3 is TGTGCCAGCAGTACACTAGCAGGCGCAGATACGCAGTATTTT. It codes for CASSTLAGADTQYF. Supplemented by reference TRBV28 and TRBJ2-3, the full variable domain reads DVKVTQSSRYLVKRTGEKVFLECVQDMDHENMFWYRQDPGLGLRLIYFSYDVKMKEKGDIPEGYSVSREKKERFSLILESASTNQTSMYLCASSTLAGADTQYFGPGTRLTVL.